This is a list of T cell receptor beta chains from one sample in a study of identical twins. TCRdb ran MiXCR on the 5' RACE reads and lists one entry per CDR3 protein. The sample records 1.5 million to 2 million distinct CDR3 sequences, less than 40% being singletons. Sequencing was carried out using cord blood. The receptors come from a newborn girl in good health. The conserved cysteine and the conserved F or W are not part of the CDR3 here.

>TRBV5-6|TRBJ2-7
ASSLMGFEQY
>TRBV20-1|TRBJ2-3
SASIYQGGDTQY
>TRBV28|TRBJ1-2
ASREDRGLINYGYT
>TRBV29-1|TRBJ1-2
SVEGSGTRYGYT
>TRBV11-2|TRBJ2-1
ASSGHQDSSYNEQF
>TRBV12-3/TRBV12-4|TRBJ2-1
ASSLRDRVIGGGRENNEQF
>TRBV4-1|TRBJ2-7
ASSHRFRDSLSYEQY
>TRBV11-2|TRBJ2-6
ASSLETGTSNVLT
>TRBV28|TRBJ2-5
ASSLGLAGGREETQY
>TRBV18|TRBJ2-3
ASSPPPAGSTDTQY
>TRBV5-1|TRBJ2-3
ASSLAMTGGTDTQY
>TRBV7-9|TRBJ1-4
ASSLGGSQNEKLF
>TRBV29-1|TRBJ1-2
SVGARARDYYGYT
>TRBV10-3|TRBJ1-3
AISEFFSGNTIY
>TRBV20-1|-
SARDYEQYNEQY
>TRBV20-1|TRBJ2-4
SAPKPGGVGNIQY
>TRBV7-6|TRBJ2-5
ASSLGSMVQETQY
>TRBV10-3|TRBJ1-1
AISGGLSPTEAF
>TRBV30|TRBJ1-4
AWSAGTVSATNEKLF
>TRBV2|-
ATKPGLAQETQF
>TRBV11-2|TRBJ2-4
ASSFSGGRVNHIQY
>TRBV4-1|TRBJ2-3
ASSQGVWGKGTDTQY
>TRBV21-1|TRBJ2-1
ACRAFGTSVYNEQF
>TRBV5-1|TRBJ1-1
ASSLARGTNTEAF
>TRBV5-4|TRBJ1-1
ASSLDSWTVMNTEAF
>TRBV28|TRBJ1-2
ASSPSKYTFNYGYT
>TRBV20-1|TRBJ2-3
SARKHSTDTQY
>TRBV23-1|TRBJ2-3
ASSHRTSGDPTDTQY
>TRBV20-1|TRBJ2-3
SRGGRGTDTQY
>TRBV19|TRBJ2-1
ASQRGENNEQF
>TRBV10-3|TRBJ2-5
AISDQVRETQY
>TRBV28|TRBJ1-2
ASSLGRTHYGYT
>TRBV20-1|TRBJ2-1
SATGLAGDEQF
>TRBV7-8|TRBJ2-7
ASSSRDRGYTYEQY
>TRBV5-6|TRBJ2-3
ASSFDRGPGDTQY
>TRBV14|TRBJ2-7
ASSQGLRRSYEQY
>TRBV7-2|TRBJ2-1
ASSLLAQQF
>TRBV6-1|TRBJ2-7
ASSEDRPFYEQY
>TRBV12-3/TRBV12-4|TRBJ2-7
ASSPPPGQGAYEQY
>TRBV12-3/TRBV12-4|TRBJ1-1
ASSLRTKGAEAF
>TRBV20-1|TRBJ2-3
SARISGRGDTQY
>TRBV19|TRBJ2-3
ASSRAGRTDTQY
>TRBV20-1|TRBJ1-1
SARAQGVTEAF
>TRBV20-1|TRBJ2-1
SASEGLVLNEQF
>TRBV2|-
ASSEAGAQMAKTIQY
>TRBV3-1|TRBJ2-2
ASSLVLATGELF
>TRBV7-2|TRBJ2-3
ASSLVVGSFTDTQY
>TRBV14|TRBJ2-3
ASSQVWGLGTDTQY
>TRBV28|TRBJ2-7
ASSLKAGGSYEQY
>TRBV12-3/TRBV12-4|TRBJ2-2
ASTWDRTGELF
>TRBV25-1|TRBJ1-1
ASTQGIPEAF
>TRBV7-2|TRBJ2-3
ASRIGGPFFSTDTQY
>TRBV5-4|TRBJ2-1
ASRGGVPGHSYNEQF
>TRBV12-3/TRBV12-4|TRBJ2-7
ASSLGTSGY